Sequencing of this TCR beta chain was carried out in a study of T-cell memory formation after mild COVID-19. At the level of the study: TCR clusters were largely donor specific.

Via MiXCR, TCRdb re-called the 5' RACE reads, giving one row per CDR3 protein. Of 350,000 to 550,000 distinct CDR3 sequences in the sample, more than 15% were seen once. The study, taken as a whole, reports: CD4+ contracting clones were found mainly in CM and EM, and CD8+ ones in EMRA. From day 15 to 85, contracting clones were balanced between CD4 and CD8, whereas later expanders leaned toward CD4+.

Concerning this clonotype itself: As yet, its antigen is unknown.

This CDR3 is 13 amino acids long. The germline V gene encodes CDR1 DFQATT and CDR2 SNEGSKA (reference sequence). The V gene lost 2 bases and the J gene lost 6 bases, with 13 bases spanning the gap. This clonotype was sampled from a man in his late teens or twenties who had mild COVID-19 (a few samples of this study predate the infection). Cell type and time point are not known. The V and J genes are TRBV20-1 and TRBJ1-2; the D gene is possibly TRBD1 (6 bases). The specimen was PBMCs or a T cell subset sorted from them (not recorded which). CDR3 sequence: CSARQGSVHGYTF. CDR3 DNA sequence: TGCAGTGCTAGACAGGGGAGTGTTCATGGCTACACCTTC.